One sample yielded the 12 T cell receptor beta chains listed below, sequenced in a study of T cell responses to AZD1222 COVID-19 vaccine. The method was immunoSEQ multiplex PCR; TCRdb's version includes in-frame clones alone and lacks a portion of them. The data hold more than 100,000 clones, with approximately 89% observed a single time. This sample comprised peripheral blood, obtained on day 0 of AZD1222 vaccination. The receptors here all came from an adult in good health.

The genes are TRBV7-8 and TRBJ1-5, with D maybe TRBD1 (5 bases). This CDR3 region has 15 residues. Germline V CDR1 and CDR2: SGHVS, FQNEAQ. Trimming took off 5 bases at V and 3 bases at J, with 14 bases between the two ends. DNA for the CDR3: TGTGCCAGCAGCCCTACGGCAGGGAACAATCAGCCCCAGCATTTT. Encoded protein: CASSPTAGNNQPQHF.

The chain recombines TRBV3-1 (or the pseudogene TRBV3-2) with TRBJ1-6; 7 bases match TRBD1. V lost 4 bases, J lost 7 bases, and 4 bases stayed unmatched. Germline values: CDR1 LGHDT, CDR2 YNNKEL (reference sequence). This CDR3 contains 14 residues. The CDR3, as DNA: TGTGCCAGCAGCCCCCGGGACAGCAATTCACCCCTCCACTTT. It specifies CASSPRDSNSPLHF.

J is TRBJ2-3 and V is TRBV4-1; D remains unclear. The CDR3 has 15 amino acids. V gave up 4 bases and J gave up 0 bases, with 11 bases separating them. Germline-derived CDR1 and CDR2 are MGHRA and YSYEKL. The CDR3 coding sequence is TGCGCCAGCAGCCGAACAGAGGATAGCACAGATACGCAGTATTTT. Translating gives CASSRTEDSTDTQYF.

In its sample, this clone was seen a few times. The chain recombines TRBV2 with TRBJ2-2; D might be TRBD1 (5 bases). The J call is doubtful: the DNA matches TRBJ1-4 better. CDR1 and CDR2 (germline): SNHLY, FYNNEI. The CDR3 loop spans 13 amino acids. The CDR3 DNA follows: TGTGCCAGCACGGGACTAGCGGGGTCAAAACTGTTTTTT. Protein sequence: CASTGLAGSKLFF.

The rearrangement joins TRBV19 to TRBJ1-2; TRBD1 aligns across 7 bases. The CDR3 consists of 15 residues. V lost 1 base, J lost 4 bases, and 6 bases stayed unmatched. The germline CDR1 and CDR2 sequences are LNHDA and SQIVND (reference sequence). CDR3 DNA: TGTGCCAGTAGTATAGCCCAACAGGGGTCCTATGGCTACACCTTC. Its translation is CASSIAQQGSYGYTF.

In its sample, this clone was seen once. The chain recombines TRBV7-2 with TRBJ1-5, with no clear D. Germline CDR1 reads SGHTA; CDR2 reads FQGNSA. Trimming pared 0 bases from V and 0 bases from J, leaving 6 bases between. This CDR3 region has 15 residues. The CDR3 protein is CASSLAGSSNQPQHF. CDR3 in DNA: TGTGCCAGCAGCTTAGCCGGATCTAGCAATCAGCCCCAGCATTTT.

The chain employs TRBV4-1 and TRBJ1-3; the D gene is possibly TRBD1 (6 bases). Germline V lookup: CDR1 MGHRA, CDR2 YSYEKL. Trimming removed 0 bases at V and 6 bases at J, with 9 bases between. This CDR3 region has 14 residues. The CDR3 loop reads CASSQDGGLNTIYF. In DNA form, the CDR3 reads TGCGCCAGCAGCCAAGATGGGGGCTTAAACACCATATATTTT.

V and J are TRBV6-5 and TRBJ1-1, with unresolved D. Looked up from germline, CDR1 is MNHEY and CDR2 is SVGAGI. The CDR3 covers 16 residues. Deletions cut 2 bases from V and 1 base from J, with 14 bases between. The CDR3 bases are TGTGCCAGCAGTTACGTACTGATCGGCGGGAACACTGAAGCTTTCTTT. Its translation is CASSYVLIGGNTEAFF.

The chain combines TRBV25-1 with TRBJ1-5; D might be TRBD1 (6 bases). V lost 3 bases and J 4 bases, leaving 10 bases between the germline ends. Per the germline V gene, CDR1 is MGHDK and CDR2 is SYGVNS. The CDR3 has 14 residues. CDR3 bases: TGTGCCAGCAGTGACCACGGACAGAATCAGCCCCAGCATTTT. Translated: CASSDHGQNQPQHF.

This chain links TRBV7-9 with TRBJ2-5, with no clear D. The length of the CDR3 is 10 residues. V was shortened by 5 bases and J by 5 bases, with 3 bases between the two germline ends. CDR1 and CDR2 from the germline V gene are SEHNR and FQNEAQ (reference sequence). The CDR3 is CASSGETQYF. The CDR3 DNA follows: TGTGCCAGCAGCGGGGAGACCCAGTACTTC.

The rearrangement links TRBV27 to TRBJ2-1; perhaps TRBD1 as D (6 bases). The CDR3 consists of 15 residues. Per germline, CDR1 MNHEY and CDR2 SMNVEV (reference sequence). V was pared by 5 bases and J by 4 bases, with 15 bases between. CDR3 in amino acids: CASSGGQAKYNEQFF. CDR3 bases: TGTGCCAGCAGTGGGGGACAAGCGAAGTACAATGAGCAGTTCTTC.

The genes are TRBV19 and TRBJ1-1; no definite D call. The germline V gene encodes CDR1 LNHDA and CDR2 SQIVND (reference sequence). This CDR3 region has 14 residues. Trimming shortened V by 3 bases and J by 5 bases, and 13 bases separated the two germline ends. This chain's CDR3 is CASSIFREATEAFF. The DNA for the CDR3 is TGTGCCAGTAGTATTTTCCGGGAGGCGACTGAAGCTTTCTTT.